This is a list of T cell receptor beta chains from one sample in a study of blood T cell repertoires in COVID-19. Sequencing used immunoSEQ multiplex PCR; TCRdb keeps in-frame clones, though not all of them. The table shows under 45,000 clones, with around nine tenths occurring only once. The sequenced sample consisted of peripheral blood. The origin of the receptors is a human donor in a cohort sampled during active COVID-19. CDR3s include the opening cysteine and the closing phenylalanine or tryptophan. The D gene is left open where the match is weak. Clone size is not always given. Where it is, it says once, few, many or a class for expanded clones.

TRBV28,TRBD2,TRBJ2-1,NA,CASNNGLAYEFF,TGTGCCAGCAACAACGGACTAGCGTATGAATTCTTC
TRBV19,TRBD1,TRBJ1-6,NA,CASSPFGQGDSPLHF,TGTGCCAGTTCCCCCTTCGGACAGGGGGATTCACCCCTCCACTTT
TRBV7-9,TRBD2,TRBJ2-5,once,CASSFLSGNVETQYF,TGTGCCAGCAGCTTCCTTAGCGGGAACGTGGAGACCCAGTACTTC
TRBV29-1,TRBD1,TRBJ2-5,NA,CSVARQGGETQYF,TGCAGCGTAGCTCGACAGGGCGGAGAGACCCAGTACTTC
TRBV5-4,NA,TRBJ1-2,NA,CASGQGMDPLGYTF,TGTGCCAGTGGTCAGGGAATGGACCCCCTTGGCTACACCTTC
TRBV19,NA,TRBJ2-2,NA,CASSISARGRGSGELFF,TGTGCCAGTAGTATTTCGGCGCGGGGACGGGGTTCCGGGGAGCTGTTTTTT
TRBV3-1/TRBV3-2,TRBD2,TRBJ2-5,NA,CASSQRGSQETQYF,TGTGCCAGCAGCCAACGCGGGAGCCAAGAGACCCAGTACTTC
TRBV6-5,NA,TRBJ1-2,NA,CASSMTRNYGYTF,TGTGCCAGCAGTATGACAAGGAACTATGGCTACACCTTC
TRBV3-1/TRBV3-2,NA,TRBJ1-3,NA,CASSQERRAIYF,TGTGCCAGCAGCCAAGAGAGGCGCGCCATATATTTT
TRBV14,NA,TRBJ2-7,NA,CASSPAGHLYEQYF,TGTGCCAGCAGCCCAGCCGGACACCTCTACGAGCAGTACTTC
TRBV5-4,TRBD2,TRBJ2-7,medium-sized,CASSTGLAGGYEQYF,TGTGCCAGCAGCACGGGACTAGCGGGGGGATACGAGCAGTACTTC
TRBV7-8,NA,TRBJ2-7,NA,CASSLARVYEQYF,TGTGCCAGCAGCTTAGCACGGGTCTACGAGCAGTACTTC
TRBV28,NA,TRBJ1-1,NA,CASSYVQGRRVTEAFF,TGTGCCAGCAGTTACGTACAGGGAAGGCGGGTCACTGAAGCTTTCTTT
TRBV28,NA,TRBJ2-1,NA,CASMGGALHNEQFF,TGTGCCAGCATGGGGGGAGCTCTCCACAATGAGCAGTTCTTC
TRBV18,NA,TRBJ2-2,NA,CASSPSVRTGELFF,TGTGCCAGCTCACCCTCCGTTCGGACCGGGGAGCTGTTTTTT
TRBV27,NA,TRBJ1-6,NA,CASSPTGNSPLHF,TGTGCCAGCAGTCCCACGGGAAATTCACCCCTCCACTTT
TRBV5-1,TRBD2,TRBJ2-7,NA,CASSKIAGPDSYEQYF,TGCGCCAGCAGCAAAATAGCGGGGCCTGACTCCTACGAGCAGTACTTC
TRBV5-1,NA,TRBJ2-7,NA,CASSLTGRTYEQYF,TGCGCCAGCAGCTTGACAGGACGGACCTACGAGCAGTACTTC
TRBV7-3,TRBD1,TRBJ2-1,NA,CASSLARLGQGNNEQFF,TGTGCCAGCAGCTTAGCGAGGTTGGGACAGGGAAACAATGAGCAGTTCTTC
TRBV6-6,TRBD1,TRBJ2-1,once,CASSYHPQGADNEQFF,TGTGCCAGCAGTTACCACCCACAGGGGGCGGACAATGAGCAGTTCTTC
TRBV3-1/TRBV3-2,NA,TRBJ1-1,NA,CASSQDRGTEAFF,TGTGCCAGCAGCCAAGACCGGGGGACTGAAGCTTTCTTT
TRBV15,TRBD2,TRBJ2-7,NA,CATSRGDYSYEQYF,TGTGCCACCAGCAGAGGGGACTACTCCTACGAGCAGTACTTC
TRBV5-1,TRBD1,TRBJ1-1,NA,CASSLQGAENTEAFF,TGCGCCAGCAGCCTACAGGGGGCTGAGAACACTGAAGCTTTCTTT
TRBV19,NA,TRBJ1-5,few,CASSTSNSNQPQHF,TGTGCCAGTAGTACATCTAATAGCAATCAGCCCCAGCATTTT